In this sample, the clone carrying this T cell receptor beta chain turned up a few times. The antigen remains undetermined. A second PCR, run for about 7 to 11 cycles, used a sample-barcoded 5' primer plus a J-beta primer mix. Unique molecular identifiers of 12 random nucleotides labeled each cDNA. TCRdb re-derived calls from the 5' RACE reads in MiXCR, one entry per CDR3 protein. The sample includes under 950,000 distinct CDR3 sequences, 22% of them seen just once. This sample was included in a study of blood T cells in healthy people across ages. Findings and limits, study-wide: Using unsorted PBMCs precluded a conclusive naive versus antigen-experienced comparison. The study found TCR beta diversity correlated strongly with naive T cell percentage.

The CDR3 totals 13 residues. Germline assignment: CDR1 DFQATT and CDR2 SNEGSKA (reference sequence). With 5 bases removed from V and 7 bases from J, the gap between germline ends came to 15 bases. This TCR was recovered from a man aged 70-80 years in good health. The sequenced sample consisted of blood. The chain couples TRBV20-1 to TRBJ2-1, with D perhaps being TRBD1 or TRBD2 (5 bases each). This CDR3 is CSAPGPMRNEQFF. The DNA for the CDR3 is TGCAGTGCTCCGGGACCGATGAGGAATGAGCAGTTCTTC.